This T cell receptor beta chain is drawn from a study of T cell repertoires in aging, cancer and after chemotherapy. Study-wide results and limits: Age-matched healthy donors had significantly more diverse, less clonal blood TCR repertoires than untreated cancer patients.

Multiplex touch-down PCR with TRB-A/B primers amplified rearranged V-D-J TRB sequences. TCRdb re-called the multiplex PCR reads through MiXCR, storing one row per CDR3 protein. Among some 10,000 distinct CDR3 sequences listed, roughly 30% were seen once. On this clonotype itself: Its antigen is unidentified.

Peripheral blood genomic DNA, not sorted cells or RNA, was the template. The specimen was blood. This receptor was obtained from a human donor in good health.

The CDR3 loop reads CASKGKVDYEQYF. CDR3 coding DNA: TGTGCCAGCAAAGGGAAGGTAGACTACGAGCAGTACTTC. The V call is TRBV13, the J call TRBJ2-7, with D unresolved. Germline lookup yields CDR1 PRHDT and CDR2 FYEKMQ (reference sequence). Trimming removed 7 bases at V and 3 bases at J, with 13 bases between. The CDR3 runs 13 residues.